This entry describes one T cell receptor beta chain. Its antigen remains unidentified. Focal radiation and CTLA-4 blockade (ipilimumab) were tested in chemo-refractory metastatic non-small-cell lung cancer patients. Trimming removed 1 base from V and 4 bases from J, with 17 bases in between. CDR3 size: 16 residues. Germline V CDR1 and CDR2: SGHNT, YYREEE (reference sequence). Clones were read by immunoSEQ multiplex PCR, and TCRdb kept only the in-frame ones, dropping some. The repertoire consists of tens of thousands of clones, with more than 85% occurring once and the leading ten covering 16%. The sample belongs to a study of radiotherapy plus CTLA-4 blockade in lung cancer. General observations from the study: After treatment with radiotherapy plus ipilimumab, TCR clones that came from the tumor expanded in blood.

The receptor comes from a human donor with non-small cell lung cancer that progressed on radiotherapy plus ipilimumab. The rearrangement uses TRBV5-4 and TRBJ1-2; D may be TRBD1 (5 bases). Sequencing was performed on peripheral blood, taken from a patient treated with radiotherapy plus ipilimumab. CDR3 residues: CASSLKVGRVGYGYTF. The CDR3 DNA is TGTGCCAGCAGCTTGAAAGTGGGCAGGGTGGGCTATGGCTACACCTTC.